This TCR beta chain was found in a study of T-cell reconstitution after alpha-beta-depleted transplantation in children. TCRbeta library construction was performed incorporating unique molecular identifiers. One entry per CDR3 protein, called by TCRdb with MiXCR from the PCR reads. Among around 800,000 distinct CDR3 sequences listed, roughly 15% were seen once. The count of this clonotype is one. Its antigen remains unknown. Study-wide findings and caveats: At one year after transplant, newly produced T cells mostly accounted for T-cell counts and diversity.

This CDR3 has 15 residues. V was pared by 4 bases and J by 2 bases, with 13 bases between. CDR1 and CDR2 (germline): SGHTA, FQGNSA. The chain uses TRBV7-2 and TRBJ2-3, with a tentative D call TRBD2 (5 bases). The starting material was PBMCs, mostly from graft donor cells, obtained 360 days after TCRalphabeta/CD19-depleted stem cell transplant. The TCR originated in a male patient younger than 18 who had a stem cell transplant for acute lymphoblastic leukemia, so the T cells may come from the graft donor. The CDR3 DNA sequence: TGTGCCAGCAGCTCCGGGGAAGCACCCACAGATACGCAGTATTTT. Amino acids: CASSSGEAPTDTQYF.